This TCR beta chain derives from a study of CXCR3-negative and CXCR3-positive naive CD8 T cells. Study-level points and caveats: When CXCR3-positive naive cells were set against CXCR3-negative naive cells, the former had more hydrophobic TRB CDR3s.

Details on this clonotype: Its cognate antigen is unknown.

This CDR3 spans 13 amino acids. In germline, CDR1 is SQVTM, CDR2 ANQGSEA. The method, 5' RACE with UMI labels, was used to prepare the TRB cDNA libraries. TCRdb re-called the 5' RACE reads and catalogs CDR3 proteins one per entry, DNA excluded. The specimen's table records 100,000 or so distinct CDR3 sequences. This sequence originates from a human donor in good health. Some clones in this sample may be carry-over from other donors' samples. Sequences were obtained from naive CXCR3+ CD8+ T cells from blood. Described subset: CD45RO-CCR7+CD27+CD95- naive CD8+ T cells expressing CXCR3 (TNR3+). The J gene is TRBJ2-2, the V gene TRBV29-1; no DNA is available, so the TRBD1 call from TCRdb remains unchecked. The CDR3 spells CSVESMGAGELFF.